These 10 T cell receptor beta chains originate from one sample sequenced in a study of T cell responses to AZD1222 COVID-19 vaccine. TCRdb keeps only in-frame clones here, not all; method: immunoSEQ multiplex PCR. This sample has about 120,000 clones, with just under 95% found just once. The starting material was peripheral blood, obtained on day 0 of AZD1222 vaccination. Source of these receptors: an adult in good health.

V gene TRBV6-7 combines with J gene TRBJ2-1; D may be TRBD1 or TRBD2 (6 bases each). TRBV6-7 is treated as an ORF (open reading frame) with a function not yet certain. CDR3 length equals 20 residues. Trimming left V 0 bases short and J 0 bases short, with 21 bases between. The CDR3 is CASSYSIPGAPLISYNEQFF. In DNA form, the CDR3 reads TGTGCCAGCAGTTACTCGATTCCGGGGGCCCCCCTTATCTCCTACAATGAGCAGTTCTTC.

This chain links TRBV11-2 with TRBJ2-1, with 9 bases lining up with TRBD2. The junction had 8 bases not matched to a gene; V was cut back by 2 bases and J by 9 bases. CDR3 size: 15 residues. CDR1 SGHAT and CDR2 FQNNGV come from the germline V gene. This CDR3 is CASSLSAGGFGEQFF. In DNA form, the CDR3 reads TGTGCCAGCAGCTTATCGGCGGGAGGGTTCGGTGAGCAGTTCTTC.

V and J are TRBV2 and TRBJ2-1; no clear D. V was trimmed by 4 bases and J by 4 bases, leaving 20 bases between them. The CDR3 consists of 17 residues. Germline-derived CDR1 and CDR2 are SNHLY and FYNNEI. The CDR3 DNA reads as TGTGCCAGCAGTGTAAGCCGGGCCCCCATCGGGTACAATGAGCAGTTCTTC. It translates to CASSVSRAPIGYNEQFF.

V and J are TRBV27 and TRBJ1-2; tentative D call: TRBD1 (6 bases). Trimming cost V 4 bases and J 2 bases, with 11 bases left between them. The CDR3 is 14 residues long. Germline V gene data show CDR1 as MNHEY and CDR2 as SMNVEV (reference sequence). The CDR3, as DNA: TGTGCCAGCAGTTCCGGCGGACAGAACTATGGCTACACCTTC. This encodes CASSSGGQNYGYTF.

The J gene is TRBJ2-5, the V gene TRBV10-2; 10 nucleotides agree with TRBD2. V was pared by 7 bases and J by 6 bases, with 11 bases of the junction left unmatched. Germline V gene lookup returns CDR1 WSHSY and CDR2 SAAADI. The CDR3 consists of 15 residues. CDR3 sequence: CASNEAGLARKTQYF. CDR3 sequence (DNA): TGCGCCAGCAACGAAGCGGGACTAGCGAGGAAGACCCAGTACTTC.

The genes are TRBV6-6 and TRBJ2-1; maybe TRBD2 (6 bases). Germline-derived CDR1 and CDR2 are MNHNY and SVGAGI (reference sequence). The CDR3 is 14 amino acids. With 6 bases removed from V and 6 bases from J, the gap between germline ends came to 15 bases. CDR3 in DNA: TGTGCCAGCAGCCCGGGACGGGAGCGCAATGAGCAGTTCTTC. Translating it yields CASSPGRERNEQFF.

This chain links TRBV11-2 with TRBJ1-5; D is ambiguous. This CDR3 has 14 amino acids. Germline V CDR1 and CDR2: SGHAT, FQNNGV. The V gene lost 5 bases and the J gene lost 5 bases, with 13 bases spanning the gap. This CDR3 is CASSPGGGYQPQHF. The CDR3 nucleotides are TGTGCCAGCAGCCCAGGTGGAGGGTATCAGCCCCAGCATTTT.

The rearrangement links TRBV6-5 to TRBJ1-5; D unresolved. V shed 4 bases and J shed 4 bases, with 8 bases lying between them. The CDR3 contains 13 residues. CDR1 is MNHEY, CDR2 SVGAGI, per germline. The chain's CDR3 is CASSFALNQPQHF. CDR3 nucleotides: TGTGCCAGCAGTTTCGCATTGAATCAGCCCCAGCATTTT.

V is TRBV7-6 and J is TRBJ1-2; no firm D call. Trimming pared 4 bases from V and 8 bases from J, leaving 20 bases between. This CDR3 has 15 amino acids. CDR1 and CDR2 from the germline V gene are SGHVS and FNYEAQ. As DNA, the CDR3 is TGTGCCAGCAGCTCGCCCCTACTAACCTCTTTAGGCTACACCTTC. Residues: CASSSPLLTSLGYTF.

This rearrangement joins TRBV9 to TRBJ2-7; TRBD2 matches at 14 bases. Trimming took 0 bases from V and 2 from J; bases not matched to a gene: 1. CDR1 SGDLS and CDR2 YYNGEE come from the germline V gene. The CDR3 sequence is 16 residues long. The CDR3 bases are TGTGCCAGCAGCGTAGGACTAGCGGGAGGGCCCTACGAGCAGTACTTC. Translation: CASSVGLAGGPYEQYF.